Each of the 14 T cell receptor beta chains below was sequenced from the same sample in a study of blood T cell repertoires in COVID-19. Here immunoSEQ multiplex PCR was the method, and the copy in TCRdb shows in-frame clones only, minus some. The data contain around 220,000 clones, 75% to 90% of them singletons. The specimen sequenced was peripheral blood. Receptors were obtained from a woman aged 80 or over with COVID-19, enrolled during active disease.

V is TRBV10-2 and J is TRBJ1-1; possibly TRBD1 for D (5 bases). This CDR3 region has 13 residues. From germline, CDR1 is WSHSY and CDR2 SAAADI. Deletions cut 5 bases from V and 4 bases from J, with 11 bases between. The CDR3: CASSNSGFTEAFF. CDR3 sequence (DNA): TGCGCCAGCAGTAACTCAGGGTTCACTGAAGCTTTCTTT.

This clone was observed a single time. The chain joins TRBV6-5 to TRBJ2-3, with D unclear. This CDR3 spans 14 amino acids. Looked up from germline, CDR1 is MNHEY and CDR2 is SVGAGI. The V end lost 5 bases, the J end lost 0 bases, and 9 bases lay between the germline ends. In DNA, the CDR3 is TGTGCCAGCAGTCTCCGACAAAGCACAGATACGCAGTATTTT. Encoded protein: CASSLRQSTDTQYF.

The V and J genes are TRBV6-5 and TRBJ1-1, with 7 bases lining up with TRBD1. CDR3 length equals 15 residues. Unmatched junction bases numbered 5, after V lost 0 bases and J lost 4 bases. The germline CDR1 and CDR2 sequences are MNHEY and SVGAGI. The CDR3 DNA reads as TGTGCCAGCAGTTACTCCCCCAGGGGGAGCACTGAAGCTTTCTTT. Amino acids: CASSYSPRGSTEAFF.

This clone was counted once. The J gene is TRBJ1-1, the V gene TRBV5-8; 9 nucleotides agree with TRBD1. CDR1 SGHTS and CDR2 YDEGEE come from the germline V gene. CDR3 size: 15 residues. With V trimmed by 4 bases and J by 6 bases, 10 bases remained unmatched. The CDR3 bases are TGTGCCAGCAGCCGGTGGCCGGACAGGGGCCCTGAAGCTTTCTTT. This codes for CASSRWPDRGPEAFF.

The V and J genes are TRBV28 and TRBJ2-7; 9 nucleotides agree with TRBD1. Unmatched junction bases numbered 9, after V lost 5 bases and J lost 1 base. CDR3 size: 16 residues. Germline assignment: CDR1 MDHEN and CDR2 SYDVKM. The CDR3 DNA follows: TGTGCCAGCAGTCCCTGGACAGGGGCATCATCCTACGAGCAGTACTTC. Amino acid sequence: CASSPWTGASSYEQYF. Full variable domain (outside the CDR3, taken from reference TRBV28 and TRBJ2-7): DVKVTQSSRYLVKRTGEKVFLECVQDMDHENMFWYRQDPGLGLRLIYFSYDVKMKEKGDIPEGYSVSREKKERFSLILESASTNQTSMYLCASSPWTGASSYEQYFGPGTRLTVT.

The rearrangement uses TRBV27 and TRBJ2-5, with a tentative D call TRBD2 (7 bases). Germline CDR1 reads MNHEY; CDR2 reads SMNVEV (reference sequence). The CDR3 is made up of 14 amino acids. V dropped 3 bases and J dropped 3 bases, with 11 bases sitting between them. The CDR3 loop is CASSFRGAEETQYF. In DNA, the CDR3 is TGTGCCAGCAGTTTTCGGGGGGCCGAAGAGACCCAGTACTTC.

The count of this clone is one. The chain carries TRBV18 and TRBJ1-1, with a possible D match to TRBD1 (6 bases). CDR1 and CDR2 from the germline V gene are KGHSH and LQKENI. The CDR3 covers 14 residues. Trimming shortened V by 5 bases and J by 1 base, and 11 bases separated the two germline ends. The chain's CDR3 is CASSSATGNTEAFF. DNA for the CDR3: TGTGCCAGCTCATCTGCGACAGGGAACACTGAAGCTTTCTTT.

J is TRBJ1-1 and V is TRBV12-3 or TRBV12-4; no reliable D call. CDR3 size: 12 residues. Trimming stripped 4 bases from V and 11 bases from J, with 14 bases between. The CDR3 DNA sequence: TGTGCCAGCAGTTACTCCGAAGAGAAGGCTTTCTTT. This encodes CASSYSEEKAFF.

For the CDR3, the DNA is TGTGCCAGCAGCTTAGCGAAGGGTGCGGATAGGAGGGGCAATCAGCCCCAGCATTTT. Amino acid sequence: CASSLAKGADRRGNQPQHF. The chain employs TRBV7-9 and TRBJ1-5; unclear D gene. V lost 0 bases, J lost 2 bases, and 20 bases lay in between. This CDR3 is built from 19 residues. The germline gives CDR1 SEHNR, CDR2 FQNEAQ (reference sequence).

This clone was picked up a small number of times. The chain uses TRBV30 and TRBJ2-7, with D possibly being TRBD1 (5 bases). This CDR3 has 12 amino acids. Germline CDR1 reads GTSNPN; CDR2 reads SVGIG (reference sequence). Trimming removed 5 bases at V and 10 bases at J, with 18 bases between. The CDR3 loop reads CAWLSRVQGQYF. CDR3 bases: TGTGCCTGGCTCAGTCGTGTTCAGGGACAGTACTTC.

The chain employs TRBV19 and TRBJ1-1; D is perhaps TRBD1 (6 bases). With 8 bases removed from V and 2 bases from J, the gap between germline ends came to 9 bases. The CDR3 sequence is 12 residues long. Germline V gene data show CDR1 as LNHDA and CDR2 as SQIVND (reference sequence). The CDR3 region is CASRQANTEAFF. CDR3 in DNA: TGTGCCAGTCGACAGGCTAACACTGAAGCTTTCTTT.

The rearrangement uses TRBV2 and TRBJ1-1; 7 nucleotides align to TRBD1. Trimming removed 6 bases from V and 1 base from J; junction bases left unmatched: 5. CDR1 SNHLY and CDR2 FYNNEI come from the germline V gene. This CDR3 contains 14 residues. The CDR3 reads CASRYRGANTEAFF. Here the CDR3 DNA reads TGTGCCAGCAGATACAGGGGCGCGAACACTGAAGCTTTCTTT. The variable domain in full, with the rest retrieved from reference TRBV2 and TRBJ1-1, is EPEVTQTPSHQVTQMGQEVILRCVPISNHLYFYWYRQILGQKVEFLVSFYNNEISEKSEIFDDQFSVERPDGSNFTLKIRSTKLEDSAMYFCASRYRGANTEAFFGQGTRLTVV.

DNA for the CDR3: TGTGCCAGTAGTATTAGGACAGGGGGTCTCTCTAGCAATCAGCCCCAGCATTTT. Encoded protein: CASSIRTGGLSSNQPQHF. This rearrangement joins TRBV19 to TRBJ1-5; 10 nucleotides align to TRBD1. J lost 0 bases, V lost 3 bases, and 8 bases had no gene match. Germline-derived CDR1 and CDR2 are LNHDA and SQIVND (reference sequence). The CDR3 spans 18 residues.

This chain links TRBV6-2 or TRBV6-3 with TRBJ2-4; tentative D call: TRBD1 (6 bases). Trimming removed 2 bases at V and 8 bases at J, with 13 bases between. This CDR3 is built from 14 residues. CDR1 and CDR2 from the germline V gene are MNHEY and SVGEGT. The CDR3 reads CASSYETGLDIQYF. The CDR3 coding sequence is TGTGCCAGCAGTTACGAAACAGGGTTGGACATTCAGTACTTC.